This TCR beta chain originates from a study of molecular identifiers for immune sequencing clone quantification. Naive CD8 T cells underwent sorting with the CD8+CD4-CCR7+CD45RA+ definition. Overall study results and limits: Barcode-sharing identical TCR molecules could underestimate highly expanded clone sizes.

The CDR3 spans 12 residues. From germline, CDR1 is SGHRS and CDR2 YFSETQ. Comment on this clonotype: Antigen unknown. A read error may account for a junction end that differs from germline.

A single record per CDR3 protein comes from TCRdb applying MiXCR to the PCR reads. The table has 90,000 to 120,000 distinct CDR3 sequences, approximately 40% seen once. The gene calls are TRBV5-1 and TRBJ2-7; maybe TRBD1 (5 bases). This receptor was obtained from a human donor in good health. Some libraries in this study had Jurkat cell RNA spiked in. Source material: naive CD8+ T cells from blood, with Jurkat cell RNA spiked in. The subset was: FACS-sorted CD8+CD4-CCR7+CD45RA+ naive T cells. The chain's CDR3 is CASSPTAYEQCF. The CDR3 region has the DNA TGCGCCAGCAGCCCGACAGCCTACGAGCAGTGCTTC.